The clone carrying this T cell receptor beta chain has ten or more counts. On the basis of clinical symptoms, serum thyroxine and TRAb, thyroid ultrasound and orbital computed tomography, diagnoses were made. The record originates from a study of T cells in Graves' hyperthyroidism and ophthalmopathy. The investigators amplified TCR beta CDR3 regions from RNA transcripts. First-round RT-PCR targeting the TCR CDR3 was performed with the HTBI primer set. TCRdb itself ran the multiplex PCR reads through MiXCR, one entry per CDR3 protein. The sample includes about 350,000 distinct CDR3 sequences, around 14% seen only once; the top ten take 20% to 25%. This TCR was recovered from a woman younger than 45 with Graves' hyperthyroidism. The specimen was blood.

The CDR3 loop reads CASSLNRWASGRETDTQYF. In DNA, the CDR3 is TGTGCCAGCAGCTTAAATCGCTGGGCTAGCGGGAGGGAAACAGATACGCAGTATTTT. V is TRBV7-8 and J is TRBJ2-3; 12 bases line up with TRBD2. Trimming took 2 bases from V and 3 from J; bases not matched to a gene: 12. This CDR3 region has 19 residues. Germline V lookup: CDR1 SGHVS, CDR2 FQNEAQ.